Listed here is a single TCR beta chain. The sample comes from a study of blood T cell repertoires in COVID-19. CDR3 length: 15 residues. The ends lost 4 bases at V and 3 bases at J; junction bases unmatched: 8. Germline V gene sequence: CDR1 MNHNY, CDR2 SVGAGI (reference sequence). The data were produced by immunoSEQ multiplex PCR, yet TCRdb's version contains in-frame clones alone and is incomplete. This sample has approximately 15,000 clones, with roughly three quarters found just once. The sequenced sample was peripheral blood. The source of this sequence is a man aged 60 to 75 with active or convalescent COVID-19. The chain combines TRBV6-6 with TRBJ2-7, with 8 nucleotides matching TRBD2. The CDR3 region has the DNA TGTGCCAGCAGTTCCGGACTAGCCCTGCGCTACGAGCAGTACTTC. Amino acids: CASSSGLALRYEQYF.